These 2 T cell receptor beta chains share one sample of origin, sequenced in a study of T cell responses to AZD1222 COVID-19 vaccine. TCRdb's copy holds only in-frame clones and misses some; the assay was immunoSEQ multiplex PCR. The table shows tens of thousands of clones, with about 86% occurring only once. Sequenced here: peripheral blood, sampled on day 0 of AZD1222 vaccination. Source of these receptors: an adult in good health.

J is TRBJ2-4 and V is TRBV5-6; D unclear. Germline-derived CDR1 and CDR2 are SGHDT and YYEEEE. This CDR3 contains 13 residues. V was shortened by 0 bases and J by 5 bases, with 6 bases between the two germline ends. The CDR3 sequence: CASSLEVENIQYF. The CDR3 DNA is TGTGCCAGCAGCTTGGAAGTGGAAAACATTCAGTACTTC.

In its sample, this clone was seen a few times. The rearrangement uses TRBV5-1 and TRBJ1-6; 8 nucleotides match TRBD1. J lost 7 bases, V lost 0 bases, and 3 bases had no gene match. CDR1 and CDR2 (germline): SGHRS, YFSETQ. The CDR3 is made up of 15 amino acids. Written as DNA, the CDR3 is TGCGCCAGCAGCTTGGAGGGACAGGAGAATTCACCCCTCCACTTT. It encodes CASSLEGQENSPLHF.